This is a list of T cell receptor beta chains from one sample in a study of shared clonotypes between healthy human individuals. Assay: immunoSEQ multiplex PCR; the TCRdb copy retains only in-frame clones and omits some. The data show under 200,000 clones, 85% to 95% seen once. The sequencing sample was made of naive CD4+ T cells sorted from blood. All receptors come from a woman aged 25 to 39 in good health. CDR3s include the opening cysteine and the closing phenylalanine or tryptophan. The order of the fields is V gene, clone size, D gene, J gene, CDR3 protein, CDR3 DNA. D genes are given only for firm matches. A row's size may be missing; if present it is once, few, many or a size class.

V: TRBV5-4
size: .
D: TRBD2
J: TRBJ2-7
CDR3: CASSSGLAGGGYEQYF
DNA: TGTGCCAGCAGCTCGGGACTAGCGGGAGGTGGGTACGAGCAGTACTTC

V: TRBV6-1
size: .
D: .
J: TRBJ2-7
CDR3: CASSERYIPYEQYF
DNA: TGTGCCAGCAGTGAACGATACATCCCCTACGAGCAGTACTTC

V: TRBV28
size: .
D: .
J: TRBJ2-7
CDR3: CASSPRGKVVYEQYF
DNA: TGTGCCAGCAGTCCCCGGGGAAAGGTGGTCTACGAGCAGTACTTC

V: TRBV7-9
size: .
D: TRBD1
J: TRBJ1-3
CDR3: CASSTNLLQGAEGNTIYF
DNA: TGTGCCAGCAGCACGAACCTCCTACAGGGGGCGGAGGGAAACACCATATATTTT

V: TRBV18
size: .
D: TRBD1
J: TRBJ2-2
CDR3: CASSSGTGLFVGELFF
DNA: TGTGCCAGCTCATCCGGGACAGGGTTGTTTGTCGGGGAGCTGTTTTTT

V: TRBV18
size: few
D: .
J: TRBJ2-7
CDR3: CASSLMGGPYEQYF
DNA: TGTGCCAGCTCACTAATGGGGGGTCCCTACGAGCAGTACTTC

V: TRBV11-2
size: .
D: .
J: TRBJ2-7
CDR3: CASSPTGGSEQYF
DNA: TGTGCCAGCAGCCCCACCGGGGGCTCCGAGCAGTACTTC

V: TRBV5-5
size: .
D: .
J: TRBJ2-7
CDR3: CASSLGTANEQYF
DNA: TGTGCCAGCAGCTTGGGCACCGCGAACGAGCAGTACTTC

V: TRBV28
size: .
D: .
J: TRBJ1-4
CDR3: CASNPGTMGEKLFF
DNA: TGTGCCAGCAACCCCGGGACAATGGGTGAAAAACTGTTTTTT

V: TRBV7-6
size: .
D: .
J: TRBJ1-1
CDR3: CASSLGGWGDMNTEAFF
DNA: TGTGCCAGCAGCTTAGGCGGTTGGGGGGACATGAACACTGAAGCTTTCTTT

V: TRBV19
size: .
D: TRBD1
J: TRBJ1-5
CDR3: CASRKTGTSNQPQHF
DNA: TGTGCCAGTAGGAAGACAGGGACGAGCAATCAGCCCCAGCATTTT

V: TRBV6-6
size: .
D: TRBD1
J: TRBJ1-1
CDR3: CASSLPFRGGHTEAFF
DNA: TGTGCCAGCAGTCTCCCGTTCAGGGGGGGTCACACTGAAGCTTTCTTT

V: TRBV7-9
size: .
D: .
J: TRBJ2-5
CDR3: CASNHGLAETQYF
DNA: TGTGCCAGCAACCACGGACTGGCAGAGACCCAGTACTTC

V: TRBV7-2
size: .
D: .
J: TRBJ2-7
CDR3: CASILGNTYEQYF
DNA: TGTGCCAGCATTCTCGGGAACACCTACGAGCAGTACTTC

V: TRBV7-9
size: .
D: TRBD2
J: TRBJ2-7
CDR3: CASSFTGLAGAEQYF
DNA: TGTGCCAGCAGCTTCACCGGACTAGCGGGAGCCGAGCAGTACTTC

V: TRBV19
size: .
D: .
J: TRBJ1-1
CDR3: CASSREYTEAFF
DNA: TGTGCCAGTAGTCGCGAATACACTGAAGCTTTCTTT

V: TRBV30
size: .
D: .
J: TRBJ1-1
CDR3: CAWRPGHGIAFF
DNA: TGTGCCTGGAGACCAGGACACGGCATAGCTTTCTTT

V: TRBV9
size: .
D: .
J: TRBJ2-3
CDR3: CASSVGGTVKVTDTQYF
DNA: TGTGCCAGCAGCGTAGGGGGAACAGTCAAGGTCACAGATACGCAGTATTTT

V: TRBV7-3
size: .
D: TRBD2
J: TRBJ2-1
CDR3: CASSFAGLAVNEQFF
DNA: TGTGCCAGCAGCTTCGCCGGACTAGCGGTCAATGAGCAGTTCTTC

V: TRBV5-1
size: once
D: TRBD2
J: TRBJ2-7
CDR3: CASSGTSGSYEQYF
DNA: TGCGCCAGCAGCGGGACTAGCGGGAGCTACGAGCAGTACTTC

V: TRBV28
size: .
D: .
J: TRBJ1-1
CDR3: CASSLLRSGKTEAFF
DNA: TGTGCCAGCAGTTTGTTGCGTTCCGGGAAGACTGAAGCTTTCTTT

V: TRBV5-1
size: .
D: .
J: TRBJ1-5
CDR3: CASSLGGSGQPQHF
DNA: TGCGCCAGCAGCTTGGGGGGGTCGGGTCAGCCCCAGCATTTT

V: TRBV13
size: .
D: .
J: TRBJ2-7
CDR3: CASSLGERAYEQYF
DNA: TGTGCCAGCAGCTTAGGGGAGAGAGCCTACGAGCAGTACTTC

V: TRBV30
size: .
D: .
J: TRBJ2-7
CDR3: CAFRQVSSYEQYF
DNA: TGTGCCTTCAGACAGGTAAGCTCCTACGAGCAGTACTTC

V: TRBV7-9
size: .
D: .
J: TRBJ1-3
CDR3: CASSPLGERNTIYF
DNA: TGTGCCAGCAGCCCCCTCGGTGAGAGAAACACCATATATTTT

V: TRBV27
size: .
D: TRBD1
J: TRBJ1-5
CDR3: CASSWNRGNQPQHF
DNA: TGTGCCAGCAGTTGGAACAGGGGTAATCAGCCCCAGCATTTT

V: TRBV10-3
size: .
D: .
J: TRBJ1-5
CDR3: CAISDSGTETQHF
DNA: TGTGCCATCAGTGATTCAGGGACGGAGACCCAGCATTTT

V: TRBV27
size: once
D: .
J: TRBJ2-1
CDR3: CASSDRFSEQFF
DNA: TGTGCCAGCAGTGATAGGTTTAGTGAGCAGTTCTTC

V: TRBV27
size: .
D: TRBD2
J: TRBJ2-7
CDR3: CASRGGREGPNRLYEQYF
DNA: TGTGCCAGCAGGGGCGGGCGGGAGGGTCCAAATCGACTCTACGAGCAGTACTTC

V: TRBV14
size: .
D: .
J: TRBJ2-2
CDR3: CASSQDGPGLNTGELFF
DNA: TGTGCCAGCAGCCAAGATGGACCCGGGTTGAACACCGGGGAGCTGTTTTTT

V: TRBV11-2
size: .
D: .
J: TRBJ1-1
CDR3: CASSLVYAEAFF
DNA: TGTGCCAGCAGCTTAGTGTATGCTGAAGCTTTCTTT

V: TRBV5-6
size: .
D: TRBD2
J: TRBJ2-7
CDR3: CASDPDREAMNEQYF
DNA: TGTGCCAGCGACCCGGATCGGGAGGCTATGAACGAGCAGTACTTC

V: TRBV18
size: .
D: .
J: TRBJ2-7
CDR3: CASSPGDEQYF
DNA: TGTGCCAGCTCACCAGGGGACGAGCAGTACTTC

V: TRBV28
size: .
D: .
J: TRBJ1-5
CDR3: CASSQRTAPGTPQHF
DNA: TGTGCCAGCAGTCAGAGGACAGCCCCAGGTACGCCCCAGCATTTT

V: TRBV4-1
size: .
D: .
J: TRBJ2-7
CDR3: CASSQAQLGYEQYF
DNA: TGCGCCAGCAGCCAAGCCCAACTAGGCTACGAGCAGTACTTC

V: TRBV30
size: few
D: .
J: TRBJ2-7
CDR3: CAWSRNGEEQYF
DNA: TGTGCCTGGAGTCGGAACGGTGAGGAACAGTACTTC

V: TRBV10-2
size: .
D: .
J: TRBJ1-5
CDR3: CASSEARVGNQPQHF
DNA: TGCGCCAGCAGTGAGGCCAGGGTGGGCAATCAGCCCCAGCATTTT

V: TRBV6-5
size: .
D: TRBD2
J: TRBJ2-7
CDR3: CASSYSGSSYEQYF
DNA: TGTGCCAGCAGTTACAGCGGGAGTTCCTACGAGCAGTACTTC

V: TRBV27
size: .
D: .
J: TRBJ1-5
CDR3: CATGKGDYSNQPQHF
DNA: TGTGCCACCGGAAAGGGGGATTATAGCAATCAGCCCCAGCATTTT

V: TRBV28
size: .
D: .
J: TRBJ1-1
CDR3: CASSPPDSMNTEAFF
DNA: TGTGCCAGCAGCCCCCCGGACAGCATGAACACTGAAGCTTTCTTT

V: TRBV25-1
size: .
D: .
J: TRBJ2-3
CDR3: CASSPSGLSSTDTQYF
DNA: TGTGCCAGCAGTCCGTCAGGACTTTCTAGCACAGATACGCAGTATTTT

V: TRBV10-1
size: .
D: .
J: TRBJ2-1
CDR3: CASSGEERASSYNEQFF
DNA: TGCGCCAGCAGTGGGGAGGAGCGGGCCAGCTCCTACAATGAGCAGTTCTTC

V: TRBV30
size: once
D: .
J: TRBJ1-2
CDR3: CAWSVQDGLGYTF
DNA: TGTGCCTGGAGTGTACAGGACGGTCTTGGCTACACCTTC

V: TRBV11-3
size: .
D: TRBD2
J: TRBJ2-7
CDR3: CASSRGVAGEYYEQYF
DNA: TGTGCCAGCAGCCGCGGGGTAGCGGGAGAGTACTACGAGCAGTACTTC

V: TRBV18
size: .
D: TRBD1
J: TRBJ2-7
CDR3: CASSWTGAYEQYF
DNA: TGTGCCAGCTCATGGACAGGGGCCTACGAGCAGTACTTC

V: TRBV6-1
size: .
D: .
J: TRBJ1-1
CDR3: CASSERGNTEAFF
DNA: TGTGCCAGCAGTGAAAGGGGTAACACTGAAGCTTTCTTT

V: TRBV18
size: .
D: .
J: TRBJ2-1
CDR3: CASSPSGLSLYNEQFF
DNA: TGTGCCAGCTCACCATCGGGACTTTCCCTTTACAATGAGCAGTTCTTC

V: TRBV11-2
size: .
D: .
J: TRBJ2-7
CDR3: CASSTITGYRSYGQYF
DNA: TGTGCCAGCAGCACGATAACAGGGTATAGGTCCTACGGGCAGTACTTC

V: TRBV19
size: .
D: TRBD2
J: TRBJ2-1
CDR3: CASRTTSGSSNEQFF
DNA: TGTGCCAGTAGAACAACTAGCGGGAGTTCCAATGAGCAGTTCTTC

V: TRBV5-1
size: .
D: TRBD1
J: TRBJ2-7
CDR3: CASSLALTGESYEQYF
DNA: TGCGCCAGCAGCTTGGCTTTAACAGGGGAGTCCTACGAGCAGTACTTC

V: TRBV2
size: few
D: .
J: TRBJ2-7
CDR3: CASTTSPDYEQYF
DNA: TGTGCCAGCACAACAAGTCCCGACTACGAGCAGTACTTC

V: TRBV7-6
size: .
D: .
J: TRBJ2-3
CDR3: CASSLALATDTQYF
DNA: TGTGCCAGCAGCTTAGCGCTGGCAACAGATACGCAGTATTTT

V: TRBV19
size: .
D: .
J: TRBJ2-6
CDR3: CASSLYSGANVLTF
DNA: TGTGCCAGTAGTCTGTACTCTGGGGCCAACGTCCTGACTTTC

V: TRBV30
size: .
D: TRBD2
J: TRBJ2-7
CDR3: CAWSRGGSSYEQYF
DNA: TGTGCCTGGAGTCGAGGCGGGAGCTCCTACGAGCAGTACTTC

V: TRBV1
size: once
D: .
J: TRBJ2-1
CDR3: CTSTPRGRSYNEQFF
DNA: TGCACCAGCACCCCAAGGGGGAGATCCTACAATGAGCAGTTCTTC

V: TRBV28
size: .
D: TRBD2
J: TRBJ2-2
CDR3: CASSFGAGGPFTGELFF
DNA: TGTGCCAGCAGTTTCGGGGCGGGAGGCCCGTTCACCGGGGAGCTGTTTTTT

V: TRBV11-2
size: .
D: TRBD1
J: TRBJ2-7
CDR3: CASRTPGQARYEQYF
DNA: TGTGCCAGCAGAACTCCGGGACAGGCTCGTTACGAGCAGTACTTC

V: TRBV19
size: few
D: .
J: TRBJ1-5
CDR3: CASTSRQWDNQPQHF
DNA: TGTGCCAGTACCTCCCGACAATGGGACAATCAGCCCCAGCATTTT

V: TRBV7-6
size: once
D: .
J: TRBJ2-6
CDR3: CASSPRPWELGANVLTF
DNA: TGTGCCAGCAGCCCAAGGCCTTGGGAACTTGGGGCCAACGTCCTGACTTTC